This T cell receptor beta chain stems from a study of shared clonotypes between healthy human individuals. The repertoire was sequenced with immunoSEQ multiplex PCR; TCRdb's copy has only in-frame clones and lacks some. Among about 490,000 clones listed, 76% were seen once. The TCR sequence derives from a woman aged 40-49 years in good health. Some clones in this sample may be carry-over from other donors' samples. Sample: PBMCs.

CDR3 sequence (DNA): TGTGCCTGGAGTACGGACAGGGATAATGAAAAACTGTTTTTT. This sequence encodes CAWSTDRDNEKLFF. The chain joins TRBV30 to TRBJ1-4; TRBD1 aligns across 8 bases. With V trimmed by 2 bases and J by 4 bases, 3 bases remained unmatched. Germline CDR1 reads GTSNPN; CDR2 reads SVGIG (reference sequence). This CDR3 spans 14 amino acids. Full variable domain (rest looked up from reference TRBV30 and TRBJ1-4): SQTIHQWPATLVQPVGSPLSLECTVEGTSNPNLYWYRQAAGRGLQLLFYSVGIGQISSEVPQNLSASRPQDRQFILSSKKLLLSDSGFYLCAWSTDRDNEKLFFGSGTQLSVL.